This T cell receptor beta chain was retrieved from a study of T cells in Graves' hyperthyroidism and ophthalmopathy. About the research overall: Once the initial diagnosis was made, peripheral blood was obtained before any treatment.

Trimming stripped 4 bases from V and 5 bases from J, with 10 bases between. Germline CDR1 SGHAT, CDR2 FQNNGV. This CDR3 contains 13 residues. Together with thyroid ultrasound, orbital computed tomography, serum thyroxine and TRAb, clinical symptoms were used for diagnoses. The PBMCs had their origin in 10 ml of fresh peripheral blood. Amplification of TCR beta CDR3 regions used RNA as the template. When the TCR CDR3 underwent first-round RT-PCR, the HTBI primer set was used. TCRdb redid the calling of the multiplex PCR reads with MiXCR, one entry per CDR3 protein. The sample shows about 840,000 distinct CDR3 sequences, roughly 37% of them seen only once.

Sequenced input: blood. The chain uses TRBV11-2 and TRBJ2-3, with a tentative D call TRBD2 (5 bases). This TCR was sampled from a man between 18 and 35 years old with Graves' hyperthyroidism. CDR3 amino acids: CASSSREIDTQYF. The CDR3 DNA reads TGTGCCAGCAGCTCCCGGGAAATAGATACGCAGTATTTT.